This T cell receptor beta chain was found in a study of blood T cell repertoires in COVID-19. Study-wide context: Whether acute or convalescent, the COVID-19 samples came from the United States, Italy and Spain. T cells, B-cell-depleted T cells, or PBMCs provided the cDNA or gDNA that served as material.

The authors' processing: Reference gene primer amplification gave estimated nucleated cell counts. Produced via immunoSEQ multiplex PCR; TCRdb's table is partial and in-frame only. The V and J calls and clone size are taken from that table; D and trimming were inferred from the DNA. The data contain 340,000 or so clones, around 90% of them seen just once; the ten biggest clones take up 1%. Sequenced: peripheral blood. The sequence derives from a man aged 50 or older with active or convalescent COVID-19.

DNA for the CDR3: TGTGCCAGCAGCCCCTTTCCCCCGCGGGTCTATGGCTACACCTTC. This gives the protein CASSPFPPRVYGYTF. The chain has TRBV7-2 and TRBJ1-2; D gene ambiguous. Germline lookup yields CDR1 SGHTA and CDR2 FQGNSA. The CDR3 sequence is 15 residues long. Trimming removed 5 bases at V and 4 bases at J, with 17 bases between. The complete variable domain, with remaining parts taken from reference TRBV7-2 and TRBJ1-2, reads GAGVSQSPSNKVTEKGKDVELRCDPISGHTALYWYRQSLGQGLEFLIYFQGNSAPDKSGLPSDRFSAERTGGSVSTLTIQRTQQEDSAVYLCASSPFPPRVYGYTFGSGTRLTVV.